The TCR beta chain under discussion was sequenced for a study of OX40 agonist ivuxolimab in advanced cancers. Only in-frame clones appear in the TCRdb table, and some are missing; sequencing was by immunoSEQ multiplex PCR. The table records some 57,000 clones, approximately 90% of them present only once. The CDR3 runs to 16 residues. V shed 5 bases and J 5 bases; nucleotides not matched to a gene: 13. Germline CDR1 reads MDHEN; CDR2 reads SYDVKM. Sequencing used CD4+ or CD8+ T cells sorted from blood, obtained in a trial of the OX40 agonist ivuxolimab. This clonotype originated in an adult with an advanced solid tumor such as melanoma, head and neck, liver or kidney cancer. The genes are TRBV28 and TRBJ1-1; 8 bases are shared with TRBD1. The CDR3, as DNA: TGTGCCAGCAGTCCACGGACAGGGAGGGTTGGGACTGAAGCTTTCTTT. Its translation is CASSPRTGRVGTEAFF.